Listed below are T cell receptor beta chains from one sample, sequenced in a study of beta chain features in type 1 diabetes. This table comes from immunoSEQ multiplex PCR, and its TCRdb copy is limited to in-frame clones, with some not included. This table holds around 250,000 clones, approximately 70% found once. Sample: naive CD4+ T cells from blood. The receptors stem from a man aged 25-45 years in good health. Each CDR3 is given with its conserved first and last residue. Each record gives: V gene, D gene, clone size, J gene, CDR3 protein, CDR3 DNA. A D gene is named only where the DNA matches it firmly. For some rows the clone size is stated as once, few or many, or as a class when expanded; others skip it.

>TRBV4-3|NA|NA|TRBJ2-5
CASSQLEGTQYF
TGCGCCAGCAGCCAGCTCGAGGGGACCCAGTACTTC
>TRBV29-1|TRBD1|NA|TRBJ2-1
CSARDRLSNEQFF
TGCAGCGCCCGGGACAGGCTATCCAATGAGCAGTTCTTC
>TRBV27|NA|NA|TRBJ1-5
CASSGAGQPLRAQHF
TGTGCCAGCAGTGGGGCAGGACAGCCCCTCCGGGCCCAGCATTTT
>TRBV30|NA|few|TRBJ2-7
CAWSASGYEQYF
TGTGCCTGGAGCGCGTCGGGGTACGAGCAGTACTTC
>TRBV20-1|NA|few|TRBJ1-6
CSAAGSPLHF
TGCAGTGCTGCAGGATCACCCCTCCACTTT
>TRBV30|NA|few|TRBJ1-1
CAWSVLEKAVAFF
TGTGCCTGGAGTGTATTAGAAAAGGCGGTAGCTTTCTTT
>TRBV30|NA|NA|TRBJ1-1
CAFRELAAFF
TGTGCCTTCCGGGAGTTAGCAGCTTTCTTT
>TRBV7-9|NA|NA|TRBJ1-2
CASSLAGGVITF
TGTGCCAGCAGCTTAGCAGGGGGTGTAATCACCTTC
>TRBV9|NA|NA|TRBJ2-7
CASSVGPYRSYEQYF
TGTGCCAGCAGCGTAGGACCGTATCGCTCCTACGAGCAGTACTTC
>TRBV9|TRBD1|NA|TRBJ2-7
CASSVASQGATYEQYF
TGTGCCAGCAGCGTAGCGTCCCAGGGGGCGACCTACGAGCAGTACTTC
>TRBV30|TRBD1|few|TRBJ2-1
CAWDRDRTFNEQFF
TGTGCCTGGGACCGGGACAGAACCTTCAATGAGCAGTTCTTC
>TRBV15|NA|NA|TRBJ2-7
CATSSGGSSYEQYF
TGTGCCACCAGCAGTGGCGGAAGCTCCTACGAGCAGTACTTC
>TRBV6-1|NA|NA|TRBJ1-5
CASRGELVNQPQHF
TGTGCCAGCAGGGGGGAGCTAGTCAATCAGCCCCAGCATTTT
>TRBV5-1|NA|NA|TRBJ2-5
CASSLPGETQYF
TGCGCCAGCAGCTTACCCGGGGAGACCCAGTACTTC
>TRBV5-1|TRBD2|NA|TRBJ2-3
CASSPPLAGLTDTQYF
TGCGCCAGCAGCCCCCCGTTAGCGGGGCTTACAGATACGCAGTATTTT
>TRBV11-2|TRBD2|once|TRBJ2-7
CASSQVKREIYEQYF
TGTGCCAGCAGCCAGGTAAAGCGGGAGATCTACGAGCAGTACTTC
>TRBV20-1|NA|few|TRBJ2-7
CSARRSYEQYF
TGCAGTGCTAGACGGTCCTACGAGCAGTACTTC
>TRBV7-9|NA|once|TRBJ2-5
CASSFDSNPAGETQYF
TGTGCCAGCAGCTTCGATAGTAACCCAGCGGGAGAGACCCAGTACTTC
>TRBV5-1|NA|NA|TRBJ1-6
CASSLANNSPLHF
TGCGCCAGCAGCTTGGCAAATAATTCACCCCTCCACTTT
>TRBV23-1|TRBD2|NA|TRBJ2-5
CATPGGEGEETQYF
TGCGCCACCCCTGGGGGGGAAGGTGAAGAGACCCAGTACTTC
>TRBV6-5|NA|NA|TRBJ2-3
CASTEGGTQYF
TGTGCCAGCACAGAAGGGGGGACGCAGTATTTT
>TRBV15|NA|NA|TRBJ2-1
CATSRDRGTSILYNEQFF
TGTGCCACCAGCAGAGATCGTGGGACGTCAATTCTTTACAATGAGCAGTTCTTC
>TRBV7-2|TRBD1|NA|TRBJ1-1
CASRSTGGNTEAFF
TGTGCCAGCAGATCGACAGGGGGCAACACTGAAGCTTTCTTT
>TRBV10-3|TRBD2|few|TRBJ2-5
CAIKAGGLETQYF
TGTGCCATCAAAGCGGGGGGCCTGGAGACCCAGTACTTC
>TRBV30|NA|NA|TRBJ2-7
CAWSARGYEQYF
TGTGCCTGGAGTGCCAGGGGTTACGAGCAGTACTTC
>TRBV7-2|TRBD2|NA|TRBJ2-1
CASSSSSGRARREQFF
TGTGCCAGCAGCTCTTCTAGCGGGAGGGCAAGACGGGAGCAGTTCTTC
>TRBV2|NA|once|TRBJ2-3
CASSEAPLSDTQYF
TGTGCCAGCAGTGAAGCTCCCCTGTCGGATACGCAGTATTTT
>TRBV7-9|NA|NA|TRBJ1-6
CASSLDVAASPLHF
TGTGCCAGCAGCTTAGACGTAGCGGCGTCACCCCTCCACTTT
>TRBV7-2|TRBD2|NA|TRBJ2-1
CASSLRTSGRDEQFF
TGTGCCAGCAGCTTACGGACTAGCGGGCGAGATGAGCAGTTCTTC
>TRBV25-1|TRBD2|NA|TRBJ2-7
CASSVRSASGSYEQYF
TGTGCCAGCAGTGTGCGGTCGGCTAGCGGGAGTTACGAGCAGTACTTC
>TRBV29-1|NA|NA|TRBJ2-3
CSVGPANTHTDTQYF
TGCAGCGTTGGGCCCGCTAACACACACACAGATACGCAGTATTTT
>TRBV7-2|NA|NA|TRBJ2-7
CASSLQGVTYEQYF
TGTGCCAGCAGCTTACAGGGAGTCACCTACGAGCAGTACTTC
>TRBV4-3|NA|NA|TRBJ2-1
CASSQGQGGYNEQFF
TGCGCCAGCAGCCAAGGGCAGGGAGGCTACAATGAGCAGTTCTTC
>TRBV30|NA|few|TRBJ2-1
CAWSFRSGYNEQFF
TGTGCCTGGAGTTTCCGTAGCGGCTACAATGAGCAGTTCTTC
>TRBV14|NA|NA|TRBJ2-7
CASSYGRDYEQYF
TGTGCCAGCAGCTACGGAAGGGACTACGAGCAGTACTTC
>TRBV7-9|NA|NA|TRBJ2-3
CASSPMAGAPDTQYF
TGTGCCAGCAGCCCCATGGCGGGGGCACCGGATACGCAGTATTTT
>TRBV5-1|NA|NA|TRBJ2-3
CASTKRSNTDTQYF
TGCGCCAGCACGAAGCGGTCGAACACAGATACGCAGTATTTT
>TRBV7-9|NA|NA|TRBJ1-1
CASSPDTWITEAFF
TGTGCCAGCAGCCCGGACACGTGGATCACTGAAGCTTTCTTT